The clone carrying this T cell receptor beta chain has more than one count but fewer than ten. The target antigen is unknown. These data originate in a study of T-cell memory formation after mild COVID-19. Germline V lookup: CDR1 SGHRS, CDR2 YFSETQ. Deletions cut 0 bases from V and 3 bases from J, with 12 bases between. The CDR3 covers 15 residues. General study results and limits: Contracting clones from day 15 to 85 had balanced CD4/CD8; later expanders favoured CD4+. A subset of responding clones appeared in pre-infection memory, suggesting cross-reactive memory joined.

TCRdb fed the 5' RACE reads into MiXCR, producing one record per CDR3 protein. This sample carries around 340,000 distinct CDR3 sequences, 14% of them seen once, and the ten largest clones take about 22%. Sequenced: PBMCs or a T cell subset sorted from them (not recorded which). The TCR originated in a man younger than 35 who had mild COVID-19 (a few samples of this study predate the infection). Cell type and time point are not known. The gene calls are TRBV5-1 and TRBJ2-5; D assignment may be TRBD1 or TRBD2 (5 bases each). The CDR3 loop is CASSLGTRQKETQYF. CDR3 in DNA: TGCGCCAGCAGCTTGGGGACTCGACAGAAAGAGACCCAGTACTTC. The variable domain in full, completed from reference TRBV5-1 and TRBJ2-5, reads KAGVTQTPRYLIKTRGQQVTLSCSPISGHRSVSWYQQTPGQGLQFLFEYFSETQRNKGNFPGRFSGRQFSNSRSEMNVSTLELGDSALYLCASSLGTRQKETQYFGPGTRLLVL.